Shown below are 11 T cell receptor beta chains from a single sample sequenced in a study of blood T cell repertoires in COVID-19. TCRdb's table, derived via immunoSEQ multiplex PCR, lists solely in-frame clones and lacks some. Of some 30,000 clones listed, 85% are singletons. Source material: peripheral blood. The receptor source for this set is a man in his 60s with active COVID-19.

The rearrangement joins TRBV2 to TRBJ2-1; no reliable D call. The germline V and J ends were trimmed by 4 bases and 7 bases, with 14 bases remaining between them. Looked up from germline, CDR1 is SNHLY and CDR2 is FYNNEI. This CDR3 has 14 amino acids. In DNA, the CDR3 is TGTGCCAGCAGTGCCTCGTTGCCCCAGAATGAGCAGTTCTTC. It is translated as CASSASLPQNEQFF.

The CDR3 region has the DNA TGTGCCAGCAGTGCGACAGCTGTAAGGACCGGGGAGCTGTTTTTT. This sequence encodes CASSATAVRTGELFF. The chain combines TRBV27 with TRBJ2-2; tentatively, D is TRBD1 (5 bases). The germline V and J ends were trimmed by 5 bases and 5 bases, with 15 bases remaining between them. The CDR3 is 15 residues long. Germline CDR1 and CDR2: MNHEY and SMNVEV (reference sequence).

The chain carries TRBV2 and TRBJ2-2, with 12 bases lining up with TRBD2. Germline V gene lookup returns CDR1 SNHLY and CDR2 FYNNEI. CDR3 length: 16 amino acids. V was pared by 2 bases and J by 3 bases, with 1 base of the junction left unmatched. CDR3 sequence: CASSELAGGDTGELFF. The DNA for the CDR3 is TGTGCCAGCAGTGAACTAGCGGGAGGGGACACCGGGGAGCTGTTTTTT. The complete variable domain, with remaining parts taken from reference TRBV2 and TRBJ2-2, reads EPEVTQTPSHQVTQMGQEVILRCVPISNHLYFYWYRQILGQKVEFLVSFYNNEISEKSEIFDDQFSVERPDGSNFTLKIRSTKLEDSAMYFCASSELAGGDTGELFFGEGSRLTVL.

J is TRBJ2-1 and V is TRBV2, with 7 bases matching TRBD2. The V gene end was trimmed by 4 bases and the J gene end by 2 bases; junction bases not matched to a gene: 5. The CDR3 totals 15 residues. Germline V gene data show CDR1 as SNHLY and CDR2 as FYNNEI. The CDR3 sequence: CASSVPAGTYNEQFF. CDR3 nucleotides: TGTGCCAGCAGTGTCCCAGCGGGAACCTACAATGAGCAGTTCTTC.

This clone has more than one count but fewer than ten. J is TRBJ2-7 and V is TRBV10-1; the match to TRBD2 covers 10 bases. CDR1 is WNHNN and CDR2 is SYGVQD in the germline V gene (reference sequence). With 4 bases clipped from V and 3 bases from J, the junction kept 12 bases outside the gene matches. CDR3 length: 17 amino acids. The CDR3 DNA is TGCGCCAGCAGTGGGGTCGGGCTAGCGGGAGAAAGCTACGAGCAGTACTTC. It codes for CASSGVGLAGESYEQYF.

This chain links TRBV5-6 with TRBJ1-6; 7 nucleotides align to TRBD1. V dropped 1 base and J dropped 7; count of bases not matched to a gene: 8. Germline V gives CDR1 SGHDT, CDR2 YYEEEE. The CDR3 is made up of 16 amino acids. The CDR3 bases are TGTGCCAGCAGCTTGTTGGTCGGGACAGAAAATTCACCCCTCCACTTT. This sequence encodes CASSLLVGTENSPLHF.

The chain recombines TRBV12-5 with TRBJ2-5, with D perhaps TRBD2 (6 bases). Germline assignment: CDR1 LGHNT and CDR2 FRNRAP. The V end was cut by 4 bases, the J end by 4 bases, with 25 bases between. The CDR3 spans 18 residues. The CDR3 nucleotides read TGTGCTAGTGGTTCTGGTTCGGAGGGGCGGGGAGTGGGAGAGACCCAGTACTTC. This gives the protein CASGSGSEGRGVGETQYF.

This clone is a singleton in its sample. The chain links TRBV3-1 (or the pseudogene TRBV3-2) to TRBJ1-2, with 7 bases that match TRBD1. J lost 7 bases, V lost 4 bases, and 9 bases had no gene match. Germline assignment: CDR1 LGHDT and CDR2 YNNKEL (reference sequence). This CDR3 contains 14 residues. The CDR3 coding sequence is TGTGCCAGCAGCCTATCTACAGGGGCGGGTGGCTACACCTTC. Translation: CASSLSTGAGGYTF.

V and J are TRBV9 and TRBJ2-5; 10 positions agree with TRBD2. The V and J ends lost 1 base and 1 base, in that order; junction bases with no gene match: 4. CDR3 length: 16 residues. Per the germline V gene, CDR1 is SGDLS and CDR2 is YYNGEE. CDR3 loop: CASSVRSGRAQETQYF. The CDR3 nucleotides read TGTGCCAGCAGCGTAAGGAGCGGGAGGGCCCAAGAGACCCAGTACTTC.

The DNA of the CDR3 is TGTGCCAGCAGCCCCGAAGGACGGACAGGGAGGCTGTATGGCTACACCTTC. Translation gives CASSPEGRTGRLYGYTF. This sequence joins TRBV11-3 and TRBJ1-2; 8 bases agree with TRBD1. The CDR3 has 17 amino acids. V was pared by 5 bases and J by 5 bases, with 16 bases of the junction left unmatched. The germline gives CDR1 SGHNT, CDR2 YENEEA.

The V and J genes are TRBV6-5 and TRBJ2-3; TRBD2 agrees at 7 bases. The trim removed 4 bases at V and 3 bases at J, leaving 7 bases unmatched. The germline CDR1 and CDR2 sequences are MNHEY and SVGAGI. The CDR3 is 15 residues long. This CDR3 reads CASSSLAFSTDTQYF. CDR3 coding DNA: TGTGCCAGCAGTTCACTAGCGTTTTCAACAGATACGCAGTATTTT.